This T cell receptor (beta chain) was observed in a study of blood T cell repertoires in COVID-19 (dated by TCRdb to 2020 to 2022). Notes on the research overall: Collaborator samples came from the United States, Italy and Spain and covered acute and convalescent phases of COVID-19. A freely available public database, intended as a resource for researchers studying the immune response to SARS-CoV-2, is where the repertoires were released. Samples came from the ongoing ImmuneRACE study (first 160 participants) plus 1,254 subjects from 6 global collaborators. Sample metadata almost always included a de-identified subject ID, COVID-19 status, age in years and sex. Deeply sampled blood TCRbeta repertoires from subjects exposed to, actively infected with, or recovered from COVID-19 were included in the dataset. Where HLA class I and class II types were available, the types were taken from metadata supplied by the sample provider, not from assay-based typing. The prospective study material was composed of cDNA or gDNA derived from T cells, B-cell-depleted T cells, or PBMCs.

This clone was observed once. This clone's antigen is unknown. It has no much larger one-base neighbor in the sample; base qualities were not kept. The immunoSEQ Assay, a bias-controlled multiplex PCR, was used to amplify TCRbeta CDR3 regions from genomic DNA. As for the original processing: The number of nucleated cells in each sample was estimated by amplification of reference gene primers within the assay. Sequence reads were collapsed and filtered to measure the absolute abundance of every unique TCRbeta CDR3 rearrangement. For each sample, productive Simpson clonality was calculated as the square root of Simpson's diversity index over productive rearrangements. In its TCRdb copy, this immuneACCESS table keeps in-frame sequences only and misses some clones. Where compared with another copy, unresolved V genes explain less than half of these, and the others have no known cause. From that table come the V and J calls and clone size; the DNA was used to work out D and trimming. For this sample the table gives a few hundred thousand clones, of which roughly 91% were detected only once. The ten largest clonotypes hold 0.99% of the sample.

Samples from volunteer blood donors who had recovered from COVID-19 were contributed by a second Seattle source. Collaborating institutions collected whole blood in K2EDTA tubes following their own protocols. For TCRbeta analysis, collaborators shipped samples as frozen whole blood, isolated PBMCs, or DNA extracted from either of those sample types. The paper as a whole reports these results and caveats: Clinical and demographic metadata were provided uncurated, with the amount varying by source and participant.

CDR3 length: 16 amino acids, cysteine to phenylalanine. The read is trimmed to its CDR3 DNA, 48 bases read in frame from base 1. Here V drops 4 bases and J drops 2 bases, and the junction holds 6 bases not matched to any gene. From the germline V gene, CDR1 is SGHRS and CDR2 is YFSETQ. This receptor was taken from a woman in her thirties or forties who had recovered from COVID-19. This sequence uses TRBV5-1 and TRBJ1-2; 12 junctional bases match TRBD1. Sequences were obtained from peripheral blood. The DNA sequence is as follows: TGCGCCAGCAGCCCGGGGACAGGGGGCCTCAACTATGGCTACACCTTC. It translates to CASSPGTGGLNYGYTF.